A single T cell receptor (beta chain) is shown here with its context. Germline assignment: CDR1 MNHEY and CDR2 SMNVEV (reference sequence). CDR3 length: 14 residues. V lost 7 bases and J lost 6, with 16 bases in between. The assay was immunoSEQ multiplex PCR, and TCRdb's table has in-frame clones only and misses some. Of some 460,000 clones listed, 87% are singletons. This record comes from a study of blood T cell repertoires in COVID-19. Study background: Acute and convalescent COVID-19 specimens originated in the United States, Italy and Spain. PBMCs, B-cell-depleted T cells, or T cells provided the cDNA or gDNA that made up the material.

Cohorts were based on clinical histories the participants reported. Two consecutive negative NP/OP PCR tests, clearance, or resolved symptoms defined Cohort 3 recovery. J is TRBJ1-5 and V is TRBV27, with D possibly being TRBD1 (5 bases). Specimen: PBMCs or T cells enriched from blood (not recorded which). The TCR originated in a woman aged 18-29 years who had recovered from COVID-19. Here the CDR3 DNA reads TGTGCCAGCACCCCTGGGAGGGGCGGTCAGCCCCAGCATTTT. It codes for CASTPGRGGQPQHF.